This is a list of T cell receptor beta chains from one sample in a study of OX40 agonist ivuxolimab in advanced cancers. Only in-frame clones appear in the TCRdb table, and some are missing; sequencing was by immunoSEQ multiplex PCR. This table holds fewer than 65,000 clones, approximately 92% found once. The material sequenced was CD4+ or CD8+ T cells sorted from blood, taken in a trial of the OX40 agonist ivuxolimab. The source is an adult with an advanced solid tumor such as melanoma, head and neck, liver or kidney cancer. Both conserved end residues are part of each CDR3. The D gene is left open where the match is weak. Clone size appears in some rows only: once, few, many, or a class for an expanded clone.

J,D,size,V,DNA,CDR3
TRBJ1-5,TRBD1,NA,TRBV19,TGTGCCAGTATTGGGACAGGGGGCAGAATTCAGCCCCAGCATTTT,CASIGTGGRIQPQHF
TRBJ2-3,NA,NA,TRBV5-6,TGTGCCAGCAGCTTGGGACCCTCGACTAGCACAGATACGCAGTATTTT,CASSLGPSTSTDTQYF
TRBJ1-6,TRBD1,NA,TRBV6-5,TGTGCCAGCAGACGGGACAGGGGTAATTCACCCCTCCACTTT,CASRRDRGNSPLHF
TRBJ1-5,TRBD1,NA,TRBV15,TGTGCCACCAGCAGCCCTCGGACAGGGGTGACTCAGCCCCAGCATTTT,CATSSPRTGVTQPQHF
TRBJ1-2,TRBD1,NA,TRBV9,TGTGCCAGCAGCTCCACAACAGGGGCCACTAACTATGGCTACACCTTC,CASSSTTGATNYGYTF
TRBJ2-7,NA,NA,TRBV6-1,TGTGCCAGCAGTGAATCCCCTAACAACCTCGAGCAGTACTTC,CASSESPNNLEQYF
TRBJ1-1,NA,once,TRBV10-1,TGCGCCAGCAGTGAGTCCCCGAGGGGAGCGGGCACTGAAGCTTTCTTT,CASSESPRGAGTEAFF
TRBJ1-4,NA,NA,TRBV7-2,TGTGCCAGCAGCAACCATGAAAAACTGTTTTTT,CASSNHEKLFF
TRBJ2-3,NA,once,TRBV7-2,TGTGCCAGCAGCCAATCGCAGGGATTGGGAGATACGCAGTATTTT,CASSQSQGLGDTQYF
TRBJ1-1,NA,NA,TRBV15,TGTGCCACCAGCAGAGGGGGGGGAATGAACACTGAAGCTTTCTTT,CATSRGGGMNTEAFF
TRBJ1-1,NA,NA,TRBV14,TGTGCCAGCAGCCTGCTCGACCCCGACGGGGCTGAAGCTTTCTTT,CASSLLDPDGAEAFF
TRBJ1-6,NA,once,TRBV28,TGTGCCAGCAGCTCCTCAAGCTTTTTTAGGGGTTCACCCCTCCACTTT,CASSSSSFFRGSPLHF
TRBJ2-1,NA,NA,TRBV28,TGTCCCCCGGACCGCGATGAGCAGTTCTTC,CPPDRDEQFF
TRBJ1-2,NA,NA,TRBV19,TGTGCCAGTAGTCCCAGGTGGTTCGGGGGCTACACCTTC,CASSPRWFGGYTF
TRBJ2-1,NA,NA,TRBV28,TGTGCCAGCAGCCGGCCCTTTGGAGTACGCCCTTACAATGAGCAGTTCTTC,CASSRPFGVRPYNEQFF
TRBJ1-5,TRBD1,NA,TRBV6-1,TGTGCCAGCAGTGAAGCGCTAGGACAGGGCGGTCAGCCCCAGCATTTT,CASSEALGQGGQPQHF
TRBJ2-4,NA,NA,TRBV4-1,TGCGCCAGCAGCTTACAGGGATCCCAGGTACTAAACATTCAGTACTTC,CASSLQGSQVLNIQYF
TRBJ1-5,NA,NA,TRBV19,TGTGCCAGTACCAACAGGTTAAGCAATCAGCCCCAGCATTTT,CASTNRLSNQPQHF
TRBJ2-1,NA,NA,TRBV7-9,TGTGCCAGCAGGTTGCGGGTTAGGGGGACTCAGCCTCCCAACAATGAGCAGTTCTTC,CASRLRVRGTQPPNNEQFF
TRBJ2-7,NA,NA,TRBV7-2,TGTGCCAGCAGCTTAAGAGTTATCGACGAGCAGTACTTC,CASSLRVIDEQYF
TRBJ2-7,NA,NA,TRBV28,TGTGCCAGCAGTTTAATGGGGGGCGGGAACGAGCAGTACTTC,CASSLMGGGNEQYF
TRBJ2-2,TRBD1,NA,TRBV9,TGTGCCAGCAGCGTTACCGGGACAGCCGAGGGGGAGCTGTTTTTT,CASSVTGTAEGELFF
TRBJ2-5,TRBD1,NA,TRBV7-2,TGTGCCAGCAGCTTCTTCCACGGGACAGGGGGAGAGACCCAGTACTTC,CASSFFHGTGGETQYF
TRBJ2-1,TRBD2,NA,TRBV4-1,TGCGCCAGCAGCCATGTGGGACTAGCGGGAGGGTCAGGGGCTGAGCAGTTCTTC,CASSHVGLAGGSGAEQFF
TRBJ2-1,NA,once,TRBV27,TGTGCCAGCAGTTTTCTAGATTCCAATGAGCAGTTCTTC,CASSFLDSNEQFF
TRBJ2-5,NA,NA,TRBV7-6,TGTGCCAGCAGCTTGCGACTAGAGCCCCAAGAGACCCAGTACTTC,CASSLRLEPQETQYF
TRBJ2-1,TRBD2,NA,TRBV18,TGTGCCAGCTCACTGGAACTAGCGGGAGGGAATGAGCAGTTCTTC,CASSLELAGGNEQFF
TRBJ2-1,TRBD1,NA,TRBV7-9,TGTGCCAGCCGAAAGGACAGGGGAACCAATGAGCAGTTCTTC,CASRKDRGTNEQFF
TRBJ2-7,TRBD2,NA,TRBV6-6,TGTGCCAGCAGCGATGTACTAGCGGGAGGGCCTTACGAGCAGTACTTC,CASSDVLAGGPYEQYF
TRBJ1-1,NA,NA,TRBV6-6,TGTGCCAGCAGTCTCTTGCGTTCAAGGAACACTGAAGCTTTCTTT,CASSLLRSRNTEAFF
TRBJ2-5,NA,NA,TRBV7-9,TGTGCCAGCAGCCGGGAGACCCAGTACTTC,CASSRETQYF
TRBJ1-2,NA,NA,TRBV6-5,TGTGCCAGCAGCCCCGCGGGTCGTCTGTGGTATGGCTACACCTTC,CASSPAGRLWYGYTF
TRBJ2-6,NA,NA,TRBV28,TGTGCCAGCAGTTTTTCTGGGGCCAACGTCCTGACTTTC,CASSFSGANVLTF
TRBJ1-3,NA,NA,TRBV28,TGTGCCAGCAGTTTATTGGGGGGCCCCTCTGGAAACACCATATATTTT,CASSLLGGPSGNTIYF
TRBJ2-3,TRBD2,NA,TRBV5-4,TGTGCCAGCAGTCCATCTAGCGGAACAGATACGCAGTATTTT,CASSPSSGTDTQYF
TRBJ2-1,NA,NA,TRBV29-1,TGCAGCGTTGTGGGGGGTGAGCAGTTCTTC,CSVVGGEQFF
TRBJ2-5,NA,once,TRBV5-1,TGCGCCAGCAGCAATAGGCGTGATCAAGAGACCCAGTACTTC,CASSNRRDQETQYF
TRBJ1-2,NA,NA,TRBV6-1,TGTGCCAGCAGCCTACAGGCAACTAACTATGGCTACACCTTC,CASSLQATNYGYTF
TRBJ2-5,NA,NA,TRBV28,TGTGCCAGCAGTTTCGCGGGGCTTGGAGAGACCCAGTACTTC,CASSFAGLGETQYF